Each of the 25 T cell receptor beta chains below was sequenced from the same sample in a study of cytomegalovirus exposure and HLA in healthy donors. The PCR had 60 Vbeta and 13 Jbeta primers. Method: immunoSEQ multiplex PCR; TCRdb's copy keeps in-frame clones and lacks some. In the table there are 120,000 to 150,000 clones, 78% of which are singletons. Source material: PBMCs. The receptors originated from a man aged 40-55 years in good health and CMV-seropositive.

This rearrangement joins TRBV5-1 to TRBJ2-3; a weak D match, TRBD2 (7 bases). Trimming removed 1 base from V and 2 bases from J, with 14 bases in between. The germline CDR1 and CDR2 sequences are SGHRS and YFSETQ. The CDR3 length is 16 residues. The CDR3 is CASSLTGRGTTDTQYF. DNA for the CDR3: TGCGCCAGCAGCTTGACGGGGAGGGGGACCACAGATACGCAGTATTTT.

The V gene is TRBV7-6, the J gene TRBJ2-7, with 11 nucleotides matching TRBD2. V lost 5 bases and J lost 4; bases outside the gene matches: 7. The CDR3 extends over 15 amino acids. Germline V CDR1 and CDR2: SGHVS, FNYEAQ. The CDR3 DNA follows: TGTGCCAGCAGCCCCTTAGCGGGAGGGGGGTACGAGCAGTACTTC. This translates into CASSPLAGGGYEQYF. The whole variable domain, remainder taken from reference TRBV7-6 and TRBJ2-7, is GAGVSQSPRYKVTKRGQDVALRCDPISGHVSLYWYRQALGQGPEFLTYFNYEAQQDKSGLPNDRFSAERPEGSISTLTIQRTEQRDSAMYRCASSPLAGGGYEQYFGPGTRLTVT.

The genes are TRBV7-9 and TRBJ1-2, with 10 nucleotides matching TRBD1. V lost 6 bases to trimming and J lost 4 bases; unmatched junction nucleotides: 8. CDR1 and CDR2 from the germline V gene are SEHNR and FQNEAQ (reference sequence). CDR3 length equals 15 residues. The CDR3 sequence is CASSYTGTGVYGYTF. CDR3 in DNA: TGTGCCAGCAGTTATACCGGGACAGGGGTCTATGGCTACACCTTC.

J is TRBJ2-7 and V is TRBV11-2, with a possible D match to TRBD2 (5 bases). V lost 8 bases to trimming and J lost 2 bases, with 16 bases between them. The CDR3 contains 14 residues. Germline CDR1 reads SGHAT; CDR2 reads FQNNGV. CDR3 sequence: CASQQRASTYEQYF. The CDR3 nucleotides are TGTGCCAGCCAACAGAGGGCCAGCACCTACGAGCAGTACTTC.

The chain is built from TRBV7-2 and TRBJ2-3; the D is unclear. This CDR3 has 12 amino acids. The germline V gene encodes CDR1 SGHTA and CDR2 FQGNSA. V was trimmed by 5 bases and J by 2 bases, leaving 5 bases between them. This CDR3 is CASSHYTDTQYF. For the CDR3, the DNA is TGTGCCAGCAGCCACTACACAGATACGCAGTATTTT.

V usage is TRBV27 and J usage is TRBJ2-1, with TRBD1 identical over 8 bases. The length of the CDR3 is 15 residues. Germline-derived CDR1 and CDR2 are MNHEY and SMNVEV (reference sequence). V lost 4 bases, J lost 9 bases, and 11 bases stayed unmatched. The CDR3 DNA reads TGTGCCAGCAGTTCCTGGACAGGGAGTATGGGTGAGCAGTTCTTC. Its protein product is CASSSWTGSMGEQFF.

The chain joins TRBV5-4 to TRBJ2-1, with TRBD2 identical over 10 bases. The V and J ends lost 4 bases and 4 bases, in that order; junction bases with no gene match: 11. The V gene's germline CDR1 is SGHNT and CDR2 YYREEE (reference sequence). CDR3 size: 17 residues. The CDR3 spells CASSQPFGTSDYNEQFF. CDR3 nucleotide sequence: TGTGCCAGCAGCCAACCGTTCGGGACTAGCGATTACAATGAGCAGTTCTTC.

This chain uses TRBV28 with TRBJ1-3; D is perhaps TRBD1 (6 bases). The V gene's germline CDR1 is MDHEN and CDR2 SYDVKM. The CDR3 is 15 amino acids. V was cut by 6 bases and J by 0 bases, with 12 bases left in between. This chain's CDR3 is CASSLDRSSGNTIYF. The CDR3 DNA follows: TGTGCCAGCAGCCTTGACAGGAGCTCTGGAAACACCATATATTTT. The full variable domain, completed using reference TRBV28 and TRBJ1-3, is DVKVTQSSRYLVKRTGEKVFLECVQDMDHENMFWYRQDPGLGLRLIYFSYDVKMKEKGDIPEGYSVSREKKERFSLILESASTNQTSMYLCASSLDRSSGNTIYFGEGSWLTVV.

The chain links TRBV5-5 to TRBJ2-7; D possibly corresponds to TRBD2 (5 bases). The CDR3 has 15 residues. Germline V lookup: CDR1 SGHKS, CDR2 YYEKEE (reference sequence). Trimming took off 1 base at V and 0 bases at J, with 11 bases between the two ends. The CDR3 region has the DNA TGTGCCAGCAGCTTGTACGGGGTCGGCTCCTACGAGCAGTACTTC. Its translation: CASSLYGVGSYEQYF. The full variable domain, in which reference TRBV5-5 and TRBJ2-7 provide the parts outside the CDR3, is DAGVTQSPTHLIKTRGQQVTLRCSPISGHKSVSWYQQVLGQGPQFIFQYYEKEERGRGNFPDRFSARQFPNYSSELNVNALLLGDSALYLCASSLYGVGSYEQYFGPGTRLTVT.

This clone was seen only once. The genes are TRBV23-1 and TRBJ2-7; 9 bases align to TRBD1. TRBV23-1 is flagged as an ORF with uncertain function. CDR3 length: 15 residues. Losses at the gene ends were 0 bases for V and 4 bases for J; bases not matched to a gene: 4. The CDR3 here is CASSQSGTGWYEQYF. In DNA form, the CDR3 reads TGCGCCAGCAGTCAATCCGGGACAGGGTGGTACGAGCAGTACTTC.

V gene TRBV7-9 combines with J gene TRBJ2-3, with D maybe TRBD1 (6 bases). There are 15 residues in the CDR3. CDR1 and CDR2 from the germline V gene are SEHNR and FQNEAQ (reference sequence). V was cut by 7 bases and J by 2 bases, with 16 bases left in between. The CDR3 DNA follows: TGTGCCAGCACCTGGGTGGGGGACACCACAGATACGCAGTATTTT. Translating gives CASTWVGDTTDTQYF.

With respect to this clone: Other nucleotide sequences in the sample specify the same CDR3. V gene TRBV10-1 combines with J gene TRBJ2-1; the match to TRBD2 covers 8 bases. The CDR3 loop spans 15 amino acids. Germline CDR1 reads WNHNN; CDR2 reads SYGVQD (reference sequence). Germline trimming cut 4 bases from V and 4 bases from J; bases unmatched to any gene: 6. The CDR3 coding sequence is TGCGCCAGCAGTGGACTAGCGCGACTATACAATGAGCAGTTCTTC. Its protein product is CASSGLARLYNEQFF.

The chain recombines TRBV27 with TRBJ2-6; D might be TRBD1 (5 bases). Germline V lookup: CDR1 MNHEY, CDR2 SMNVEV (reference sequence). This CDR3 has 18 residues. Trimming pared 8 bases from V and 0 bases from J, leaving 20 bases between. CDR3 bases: TGTGCCAGCCTCCCCCAGGGAATAAGCCTCTCTGGGGCCAACGTCCTGACTTTC. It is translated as CASLPQGISLSGANVLTF.

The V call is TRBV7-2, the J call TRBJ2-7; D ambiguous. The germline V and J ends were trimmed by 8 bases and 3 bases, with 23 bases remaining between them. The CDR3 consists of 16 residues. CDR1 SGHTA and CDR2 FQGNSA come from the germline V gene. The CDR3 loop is CASGIPGSIYYYEQYF. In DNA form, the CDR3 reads TGTGCCAGCGGAATCCCGGGTTCGATCTACTACTACGAGCAGTACTTC.

CDR3 sequence (DNA): TGTGCCAGCAGCGTAGCCCTGGGACTAATCTACGAGCAGTACTTC. Residues: CASSVALGLIYEQYF. The chain joins TRBV9 to TRBJ2-7; 7 bases match TRBD2. Germline-derived CDR1 and CDR2 are SGDLS and YYNGEE. This CDR3 contains 15 residues. J gave up 3 bases and V 0 bases, and 6 bases lay outside the gene matches.

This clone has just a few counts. The CDR3 sequence: CASSQGTGYSSYNEQFF. The CDR3, as DNA: TGCGCCAGCAGTCAAGGTACAGGGTACAGCTCCTACAATGAGCAGTTCTTC. The chain recombines TRBV23-1 with TRBJ2-1; a weak D match, TRBD1 (6 bases). TRBV23-1 falls under the ORF class, with uncertain function. Trimming cost V 2 bases and J 0 bases, with 14 bases left between them. The CDR3 extends over 17 amino acids.

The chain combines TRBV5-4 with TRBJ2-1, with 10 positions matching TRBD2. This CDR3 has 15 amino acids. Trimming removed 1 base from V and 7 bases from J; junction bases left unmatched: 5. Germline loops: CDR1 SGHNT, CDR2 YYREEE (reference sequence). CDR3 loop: CASSLTSGISNEQFF. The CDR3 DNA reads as TGTGCCAGCAGCTTGACTAGCGGGATCTCAAATGAGCAGTTCTTC.

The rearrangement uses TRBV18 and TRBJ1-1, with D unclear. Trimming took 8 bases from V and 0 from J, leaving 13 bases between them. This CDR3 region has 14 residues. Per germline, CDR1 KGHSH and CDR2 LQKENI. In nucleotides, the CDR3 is TGTGCCAGCGCCAAAGCCGTCGTGAACACTGAAGCTTTCTTT. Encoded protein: CASAKAVVNTEAFF.

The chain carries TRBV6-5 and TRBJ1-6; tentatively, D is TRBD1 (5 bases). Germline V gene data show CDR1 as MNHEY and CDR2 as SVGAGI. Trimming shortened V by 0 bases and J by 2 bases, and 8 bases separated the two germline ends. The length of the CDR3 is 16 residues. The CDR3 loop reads CASSYSAGPYNSPLHF. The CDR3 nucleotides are TGTGCCAGCAGTTACTCGGCAGGGCCCTATAATTCACCCCTCCACTTT.

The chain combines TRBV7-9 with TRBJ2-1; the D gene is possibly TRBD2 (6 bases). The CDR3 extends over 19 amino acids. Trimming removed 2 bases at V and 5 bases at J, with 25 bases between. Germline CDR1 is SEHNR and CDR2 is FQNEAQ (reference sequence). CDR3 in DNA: TGTGCCAGCAGCTTAACCCCTTTGGCTAGCGCGACCACCCACAATGAGCAGTTCTTC. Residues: CASSLTPLASATTHNEQFF.

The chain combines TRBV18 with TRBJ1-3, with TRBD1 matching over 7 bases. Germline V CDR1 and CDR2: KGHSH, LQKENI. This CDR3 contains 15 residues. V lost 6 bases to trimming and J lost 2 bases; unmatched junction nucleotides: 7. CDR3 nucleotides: TGTGCCAGCTCCGACCAGGGGGTGACTGGAAACACCATATATTTT. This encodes CASSDQGVTGNTIYF.

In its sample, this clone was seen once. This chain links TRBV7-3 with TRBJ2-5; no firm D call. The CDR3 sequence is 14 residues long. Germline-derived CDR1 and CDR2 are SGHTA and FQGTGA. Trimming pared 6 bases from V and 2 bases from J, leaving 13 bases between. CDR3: CASRRLPLQETQYF. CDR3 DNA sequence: TGTGCCAGCAGACGCCTGCCCCTACAAGAGACCCAGTACTTC.

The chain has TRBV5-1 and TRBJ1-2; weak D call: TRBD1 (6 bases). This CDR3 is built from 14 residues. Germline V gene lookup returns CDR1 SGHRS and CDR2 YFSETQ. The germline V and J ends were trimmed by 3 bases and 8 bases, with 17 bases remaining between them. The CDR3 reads CASSWQGLDRGYTF. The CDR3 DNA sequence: TGCGCCAGCAGCTGGCAGGGGCTTGATCGAGGCTACACCTTC. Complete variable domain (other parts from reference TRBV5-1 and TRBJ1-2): KAGVTQTPRYLIKTRGQQVTLSCSPISGHRSVSWYQQTPGQGLQFLFEYFSETQRNKGNFPGRFSGRQFSNSRSEMNVSTLELGDSALYLCASSWQGLDRGYTFGSGTRLTVV.

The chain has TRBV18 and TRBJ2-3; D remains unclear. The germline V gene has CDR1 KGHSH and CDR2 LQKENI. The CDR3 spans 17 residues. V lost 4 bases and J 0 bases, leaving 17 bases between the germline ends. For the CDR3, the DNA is TGTGCCAGCTCACGCCCTGCCGCAGTGTACAGCACAGATACGCAGTATTTT. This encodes CASSRPAAVYSTDTQYF.

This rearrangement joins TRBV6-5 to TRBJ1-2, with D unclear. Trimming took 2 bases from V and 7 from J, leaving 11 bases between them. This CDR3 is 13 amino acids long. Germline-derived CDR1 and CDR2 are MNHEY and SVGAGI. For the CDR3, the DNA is TGTGCCAGCAGTTACCGGGGTACTGTTGGCTACACCTTC. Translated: CASSYRGTVGYTF.